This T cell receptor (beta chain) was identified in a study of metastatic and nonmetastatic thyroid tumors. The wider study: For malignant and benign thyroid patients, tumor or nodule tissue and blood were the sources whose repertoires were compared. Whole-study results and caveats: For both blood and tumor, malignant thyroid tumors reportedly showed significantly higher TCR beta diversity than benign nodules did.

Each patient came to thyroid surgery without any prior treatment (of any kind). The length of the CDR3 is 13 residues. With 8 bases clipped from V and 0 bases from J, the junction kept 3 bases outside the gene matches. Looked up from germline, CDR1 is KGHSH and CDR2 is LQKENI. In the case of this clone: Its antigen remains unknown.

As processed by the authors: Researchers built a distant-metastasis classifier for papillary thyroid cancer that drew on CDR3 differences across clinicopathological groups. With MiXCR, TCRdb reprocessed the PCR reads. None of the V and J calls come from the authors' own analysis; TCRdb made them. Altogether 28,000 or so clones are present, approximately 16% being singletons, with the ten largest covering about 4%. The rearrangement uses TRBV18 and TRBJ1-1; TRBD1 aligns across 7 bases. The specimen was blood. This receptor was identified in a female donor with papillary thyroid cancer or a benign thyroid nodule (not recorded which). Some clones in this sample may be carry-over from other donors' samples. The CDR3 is CASRGQLNTEAFF. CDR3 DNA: TGTGCCAGCCGGGGACAGTTGAACACTGAAGCTTTCTTT.